What follows describes a single T cell receptor beta chain. Extraction and reverse transcription of RNA yielded cDNA as the sequencing template. TCRdb's table, derived via immunoSEQ multiplex PCR, lists solely in-frame clones and lacks some. The sample lists roughly 120,000 clones, 30% to 40% occurring once. The data were obtained in a study of CD8+ T cells in alopecia areata. CDR3 length equals 11 residues. V lost 7 bases, J lost 3 bases, and 0 bases stayed unmatched. From germline, CDR1 is SQVTM and CDR2 ANQGSEA. The chain combines TRBV29-1 with TRBJ1-2; 9 bases align to TRBD1. The receptor comes from a human donor with alopecia areata. The sample taken for sequencing was CD4+ T cells sorted from blood. The CDR3 here is CSGQGDYGYTF. The CDR3 DNA reads TGCAGCGGACAGGGGGACTATGGCTACACCTTC.